This T cell receptor (beta chain) originates from a study of blood T cells in healthy people across ages. Study summary: Template-switching capture recovered about one barcoded beta molecule per two T cells.

The germline V and J ends were trimmed by 4 bases and 2 bases, with 17 bases remaining between them. Germline CDR1 MNHNS, CDR2 SASEGT. The CDR3 is 16 residues long. The use of a sample-barcoded 5' primer and a J-beta primer mix characterized a second PCR of 7 to 11 cycles. TCRdb processed the 5' RACE reads anew with MiXCR; each CDR3 protein has one entry. Of about 780,000 distinct CDR3 sequences in the sample, 20% to 30% are singletons; the top ten hold 3%. This same sample was also taken into another study, of T cells of mothers and their children. This second study says: All RNA that had been extracted was used for cDNA synthesis at around 1.4 ug per 15 ul.

V gene TRBV6-1 combines with J gene TRBJ2-5, with TRBD1 as a possible D gene (7 bases). This clonotype was obtained from a boy aged 5-17 years in good health. The material sequenced was blood. Written as DNA, the CDR3 is TGTGCCAGCAGTGCGTCGGGCAGGGGGGATCAAGAGACCCAGTACTTC. This translates into CASSASGRGDQETQYF.